The 30 T cell receptor beta chains listed next were all sequenced from one sample in a study of blood T cell repertoires in COVID-19. Assay: immunoSEQ multiplex PCR; the TCRdb copy retains only in-frame clones and omits some. The table has 160,000 or so clones, approximately 90% seen once. Sequenced input: peripheral blood. Every receptor here comes from a woman between 50 and 59 years old with acute or convalescent COVID-19.

This clone was seen a single time. This sequence joins TRBV6-5 and TRBJ1-2, with TRBD1 identical over 9 bases. There are 15 residues in the CDR3. Trimming removed 0 bases from V and 5 bases from J; junction bases left unmatched: 4. Germline CDR1 is MNHEY and CDR2 is SVGAGI. The CDR3 nucleotides read TGTGCCAGCAGTTACTCAGTGGGACAGGGTTATGGCTACACCTTC. Translated, it gives CASSYSVGQGYGYTF.

The chain couples TRBV7-9 to TRBJ2-5; D is undetermined. Germline lookup yields CDR1 SEHNR and CDR2 FQNEAQ (reference sequence). V dropped 3 bases and J dropped 2 bases, with 7 bases sitting between them. The CDR3 extends over 13 amino acids. The CDR3 nucleotides read TGTGCCAGCAGCTTTTATTCGCAAGAGACCCAGTACTTC. Translated, it gives CASSFYSQETQYF.

The rearrangement links TRBV6-5 to TRBJ2-7; possibly TRBD1 for D (6 bases). CDR3 length equals 16 residues. V lost 0 bases and J lost 2, with 14 bases in between. CDR1 is MNHEY, CDR2 SVGAGI, per germline. This chain's CDR3 is CASSYSRWGPTYEQYF. The DNA of the CDR3 is TGTGCCAGCAGTTACTCGAGGTGGGGGCCGACCTACGAGCAGTACTTC.

The chain recombines TRBV5-1 with TRBJ1-5; perhaps TRBD1 as D (5 bases). V was pared by 3 bases and J by 7 bases, with 11 bases between. Looked up from germline, CDR1 is SGHRS and CDR2 is YFSETQ. This CDR3 is 13 amino acids long. The CDR3 sequence: CASSSQGDQPQHF. The CDR3 region has the DNA TGCGCCAGCAGCTCCCAGGGTGACCAGCCCCAGCATTTT.

CDR3 residues: CASSSTGRYTEAFF. In nucleotides, the CDR3 is TGTGCCAGCAGTTCGACAGGGAGGTACACTGAAGCTTTCTTT. This chain connects TRBV27 to TRBJ1-1; the match to TRBD1 covers 7 bases. The CDR3 loop spans 14 amino acids. The J segment lost 3 bases and the V segment lost 4 bases, leaving 5 bases of the junction unmatched. Germline V lookup: CDR1 MNHEY, CDR2 SMNVEV (reference sequence).

The V and J genes are TRBV6-2 or TRBV6-3 and TRBJ1-1; D is possibly TRBD1 (5 bases). The CDR3 is 13 residues long. Germline values: CDR1 MNHEY, CDR2 SVGEGT. The ends were cut back, 2 bases at V and 4 bases at J, with 8 bases in the middle. CDR3 in amino acids: CASSYEGATEAFF. The CDR3 coding sequence is TGTGCCAGCAGTTACGAAGGGGCCACTGAAGCTTTCTTT.

CDR3 bases: TGTGCCAGCTCGCCCAGGGAGGTGAGGTACGAGCAGTACTTC. Protein sequence: CASSPREVRYEQYF. The chain combines TRBV18 with TRBJ2-7; tentatively, D is TRBD2 (6 bases). The ends were cut back, 6 bases at V and 4 bases at J, with 16 bases in the middle. The CDR3 length is 14 residues. Germline assignment: CDR1 KGHSH and CDR2 LQKENI. The full variable domain, completed using reference TRBV18 and TRBJ2-7, is NAGVMQNPRHLVRRRGQEARLRCSPMKGHSHVYWYRQLPEEGLKFMVYLQKENIIDESGMPKERFSAEFPKEGPSILRIQQVVRGDSAAYFCASSPREVRYEQYFGPGTRLTVT.

The chain employs TRBV3-1 (or the pseudogene TRBV3-2) and TRBJ1-3; 7 positions match TRBD1. The CDR3 runs 15 residues. V was pared by 1 base and J by 4 bases, with 4 bases of the junction left unmatched. Germline CDR1 reads LGHDT; CDR2 reads YNNKEL (reference sequence). Here the CDR3 DNA reads TGTGCCAGCAGCCAAGTCTCAGGGGGAGGAAACACCATATATTTT. Translation gives CASSQVSGGGNTIYF.

The chain combines TRBV7-9 with TRBJ2-2; D unresolved. This CDR3 has 10 amino acids. V was pared by 8 bases and J by 6 bases, with 4 bases between. CDR1 is SEHNR, CDR2 FQNEAQ, per germline (reference sequence). This CDR3 reads CASLPGELFF. CDR3 DNA: TGTGCCAGCCTTCCCGGGGAGCTGTTTTTT. The full variable domain, its missing parts supplied by reference TRBV7-9 and TRBJ2-2, is DTGVSQNPRHKITKRGQNVTFRCDPISEHNRLYWYRQTLGQGPEFLTYFQNEAQLEKSRLLSDRFSAERPKGSFSTLEIQRTEQGDSAMYLCASLPGELFFGEGSRLTVL.

V gene TRBV7-9 combines with J gene TRBJ2-7, with 10 bases fitting TRBD2. V was pared by 4 bases and J by 5 bases, with 5 bases of the junction left unmatched. The germline V gene encodes CDR1 SEHNR and CDR2 FQNEAQ (reference sequence). The CDR3 is 14 residues long. The DNA of the CDR3 is TGTGCCAGCAGCTCTCCGGGACTAGCGAACGAGCAGTACTTC. It specifies CASSSPGLANEQYF.

CDR3 residues: CASTHTLVGSSGNTIYF. As DNA, the CDR3 is TGTGCCAGTACCCATACCCTCGTAGGGAGCTCTGGAAACACCATATATTTT. The chain joins TRBV19 to TRBJ1-3, with D hard to call. The CDR3 length is 17 residues. Per germline, CDR1 LNHDA and CDR2 SQIVND (reference sequence). Trimming cost V 7 bases and J 0 bases, with 19 bases left between them.

This clone occurred a few times. This chain joins TRBV11-2 and TRBJ1-2, with D possibly TRBD1 on 5 matching bases. The V and J ends lost 0 bases and 4 bases respectively, with 12 bases between them. Germline CDR1 reads SGHAT; CDR2 reads FQNNGV. This CDR3 spans 15 amino acids. The CDR3 nucleotides are TGTGCCAGCAGCTTAGAAGCGGGGCAAGGCTATGGCTACACCTTC. This encodes CASSLEAGQGYGYTF.

This sequence joins TRBV7-9 and TRBJ2-7, with D possibly being TRBD1 (6 bases). The CDR3 loop spans 12 amino acids. Germline V CDR1 and CDR2: SEHNR, FQNEAQ (reference sequence). The CDR3 DNA follows: TGTGTTACCCGGGACAATTCCTACGAGCAGTACTTC. Translated: CVTRDNSYEQYF.

The gene calls are TRBV11-3 and TRBJ1-2; D call uncertain. Per germline, CDR1 SGHNT and CDR2 YENEEA. The CDR3 length is 12 residues. The ends were cut back, 5 bases at V and 8 bases at J, with 12 bases in the middle. The CDR3 region has the DNA TGTGCCAGCAGCACTCGACTGGAGGGCTACACCTTC. This gives the protein CASSTRLEGYTF.

This sequence joins TRBV6-6 and TRBJ2-7; 8 nucleotides agree with TRBD2. The junction had 19 bases not matched to a gene; V was cut back by 5 bases and J by 7 bases. Germline CDR1 and CDR2: MNHNY and SVGAGI (reference sequence). This CDR3 has 17 amino acids. The CDR3 sequence is CASSRAHPAGATYEQYF. The CDR3 DNA follows: TGTGCCAGCAGTCGGGCCCACCCAGCGGGAGCTACATATGAGCAGTACTTC.

The J gene is TRBJ2-5, the V gene TRBV5-4; 11 positions agree with TRBD2. V shed 0 bases and J 4 bases; nucleotides not matched to a gene: 11. The CDR3 spans 18 residues. Germline-derived CDR1 and CDR2 are SGHNT and YYREEE (reference sequence). Here the CDR3 reads CASSLGQKQTSGRETQYF. As DNA, the CDR3 is TGTGCCAGCAGCTTGGGGCAGAAACAAACTAGCGGGAGAGAGACCCAGTACTTC.

The rearrangement uses TRBV19 and TRBJ1-2; 7 nucleotides align to TRBD1. The V and J ends lost 7 bases and 8 bases, in that order; junction bases with no gene match: 13. The CDR3 length is 14 residues. Germline V CDR1 and CDR2: LNHDA, SQIVND (reference sequence). The chain's CDR3 is CASNRPTGRGGYTF. Written as DNA, the CDR3 is TGTGCCAGTAACCGTCCGACAGGGCGCGGCGGCTACACCTTC.

The V and J genes are TRBV4-1 and TRBJ1-4, with 9 nucleotides matching TRBD1. The V gene end was trimmed by 0 bases and the J gene end by 5 bases; junction bases not matched to a gene: 7. The CDR3 contains 17 residues. Germline V CDR1 and CDR2: MGHRA, YSYEKL. The chain's CDR3 is CASSQDSSGTGNEKLFF. The CDR3 DNA reads as TGCGCCAGCAGCCAAGATAGCTCCGGGACAGGGAATGAAAAACTGTTTTTT.

The sample holds one count of this clone. The gene calls are TRBV3-1 (or the pseudogene TRBV3-2) and TRBJ2-5; 10 positions match TRBD2. V was pared by 3 bases and J by 4 bases, with 2 bases of the junction left unmatched. Germline CDR1 LGHDT, CDR2 YNNKEL (reference sequence). The CDR3 totals 14 residues. The CDR3 DNA is TGTGCCAGCAGCCAGAGCGGGGGGGGAGAGACCCAGTACTTC. This codes for CASSQSGGGETQYF.

This rearrangement joins TRBV2 to TRBJ2-7; D unresolved. V lost 6 bases and J lost 1, with 7 bases in between. Germline CDR1 SNHLY, CDR2 FYNNEI. This CDR3 spans 12 amino acids. As DNA, the CDR3 is TGTGCCAGCAGCCCCATGTCCTACGAGCAGTACTTC. Amino acids: CASSPMSYEQYF.

The chain uses TRBV18 and TRBJ2-1, with 7 bases that match TRBD2. Germline CDR1 and CDR2: KGHSH and LQKENI. V lost 6 bases and J lost 10; bases outside the gene matches: 6. CDR3 length: 12 residues. The CDR3 coding sequence is TGTGCCAGCTCCCCTGGGGGGGGAGAGCAGTTCTTC. Amino acid sequence: CASSPGGGEQFF.

The rearrangement uses TRBV19 and TRBJ2-7; TRBD1 is a possible D gene (5 bases). Germline V CDR1 and CDR2: LNHDA, SQIVND (reference sequence). The CDR3 consists of 13 residues. The V end lost 3 bases, the J end lost 7 bases, and 13 bases lay between the germline ends. The CDR3 DNA follows: TGTGCCAGTAGTATGGTAGGGGTCTTGGAGCAGTACTTC. Amino acid sequence: CASSMVGVLEQYF. Together with reference TRBV19 and TRBJ2-7, the CDR3 gives the full variable domain: DGGITQSPKYLFRKEGQNVTLSCEQNLNHDAMYWYRQDPGQGLRLIYYSQIVNDFQKGDIAEGYSVSREKKESFPLTVTSAQKNPTAFYLCASSMVGVLEQYFGPGTRLTVT.

This clone is a singleton in its sample. The J gene is TRBJ1-1, the V gene TRBV19; 7 nucleotides line up with TRBD1. Losses at the gene ends were 6 bases for V and 1 base for J; bases not matched to a gene: 5. The V gene's germline CDR1 is LNHDA and CDR2 SQIVND (reference sequence). The CDR3 runs 14 residues. This CDR3 is CASRTTGKNTEAFF. The CDR3, as DNA: TGTGCCAGTAGAACGACAGGGAAGAACACTGAAGCTTTCTTT. Based on the CDR3 plus reference TRBV19 and TRBJ1-1, the full variable domain is DGGITQSPKYLFRKEGQNVTLSCEQNLNHDAMYWYRQDPGQGLRLIYYSQIVNDFQKGDIAEGYSVSREKKESFPLTVTSAQKNPTAFYLCASRTTGKNTEAFFGQGTRLTVV.

This clone was found once. V usage is TRBV24-1 and J usage is TRBJ1-2; a possible D gene is TRBD1 (5 bases). CDR1 and CDR2 (germline): KGHDR, SFDVKD. The V end lost 4 bases, the J end lost 1 base, and 9 bases lay between the germline ends. The CDR3 totals 14 residues. CDR3 in amino acids: CATSDAGLNYGYTF. The CDR3 DNA follows: TGTGCCACCAGTGACGCGGGGCTTAACTATGGCTACACCTTC.

A few counts support this clone. The V and J genes are TRBV18 and TRBJ2-5, with D uncertain. This CDR3 has 14 residues. Per the germline V gene, CDR1 is KGHSH and CDR2 is LQKENI. Trimming stripped 3 bases from V and 0 bases from J, with 8 bases between. The CDR3 bases are TGTGCCAGCTCACCCCGATCGGACCAAGAGACCCAGTACTTC. Translated, it gives CASSPRSDQETQYF.

The chain joins TRBV19 to TRBJ1-6, with 8 nucleotides matching TRBD1. V lost 6 bases and J lost 11; bases outside the gene matches: 9. Germline V gene lookup returns CDR1 LNHDA and CDR2 SQIVND (reference sequence). This CDR3 region has 14 residues. CDR3 residues: CASSPTGESAPLHF. CDR3 nucleotides: TGTGCCAGTAGCCCGACAGGGGAGTCCGCACCCCTCCACTTT.

V is TRBV9 and J is TRBJ2-7; 8 positions agree with TRBD1. The CDR3 spans 14 residues. Germline V lookup: CDR1 SGDLS, CDR2 YYNGEE. The V and J ends lost 4 bases and 3 bases, in that order; junction bases with no gene match: 6. In nucleotides, the CDR3 is TGTGCCAGCAGCCCACTGGGACAGGTCTACGAGCAGTACTTC. Translating gives CASSPLGQVYEQYF.

The chain employs TRBV11-2 and TRBJ1-1, with unresolved D. The CDR3 runs 16 residues. Germline-derived CDR1 and CDR2 are SGHAT and FQNNGV. V was trimmed by 5 bases and J by 1 base, leaving 17 bases between them. CDR3 in DNA: TGTGCCAGCAGCCGGAGGCGGGAATGGGGGAACACTGAAGCTTTCTTT. It specifies CASSRRREWGNTEAFF.

This chain connects TRBV30 to TRBJ1-2, with D perhaps matching TRBD1 (6 bases). Germline-derived CDR1 and CDR2 are GTSNPN and SVGIG (reference sequence). The CDR3 contains 15 residues. Trimming took off 0 bases at V and 2 bases at J, with 13 bases between the two ends. The chain's CDR3 is CAWSVGGALNYGYTF. The CDR3 DNA follows: TGTGCCTGGAGTGTTGGGGGGGCTCTCAACTATGGCTACACCTTC.

This chain joins TRBV5-1 and TRBJ1-2, with 9 bases that match TRBD1. CDR1 SGHRS and CDR2 YFSETQ come from the germline V gene. CDR3 length: 15 amino acids. V lost 2 bases, J lost 3 bases, and 5 bases stayed unmatched. CDR3 sequence reads: CASSFDRGMDYGYTF. CDR3 coding DNA: TGCGCCAGCAGCTTTGACAGGGGGATGGACTATGGCTACACCTTC.